This TCR beta chain stems from a study of low-dose radiotherapy and immunotherapy resistance in tumors. This clonotype was counted at least ten times. Both TCRalpha and TCRbeta chains were reverse transcribed with V-gene-specific primers. The authors ran 20 PCR cycles to amplify TCRs with a constant-region primer and V-primer adapter. In vitro transcription amplified isolated mRNA. One entry per CDR3 protein results from TCRdb running MiXCR on the reads. The sample carries nearly 60,000 distinct CDR3 sequences, 23% recorded once. Time point of the sample: after trial treatment. Treatment defined: LDRT plus nivolumab, ipilimumab, low-dose cyclophosphamide and aspirin (RACIN trial). Advanced solid tumors lacking tumor-infiltrating lymphocytes characterized eligible patients. The V segment lost 3 bases and the J segment 5 bases; nucleotides outside the gene matches: 9. Germline assignment: CDR1 SGHVS and CDR2 FQNEAQ. The CDR3 has 16 residues.

The chain couples TRBV7-8 to TRBJ2-1, with TRBD2 matching over 8 bases. This sequence was found in a male donor with prostate cancer. This specimen was PBMCs, taken after low-dose radiotherapy plus immunotherapy. DNA of the CDR3: TGTGCCAGCAGCTTGGGTGGAGCGGGAGTGCACAATGAGCAGTTCTTC. Translation: CASSLGGAGVHNEQFF.